The sequence of this TCR beta chain was determined in a study of blood T cells in healthy people across ages. Study findings and constraints: The percentage of naive T cells correlated strongly with TCR beta diversity. Diversity estimates drawn from one million T cells were deemed underestimates.

About this clonotype itself: Its antigen is unidentified.

Per the germline V gene, CDR1 is ENHRY and CDR2 is SYGVKD. This CDR3 has 13 amino acids. A sample-barcoded 5' primer and a J-beta primer mix were used in a second PCR of about 7 to 12 cycles. One entry per CDR3 protein results from TCRdb running MiXCR on the 5' RACE reads. The sample shows about 1,500,000 distinct CDR3 sequences, roughly 30% of them seen only once. The sequence derives from a woman under 40 in good health. The chain combines TRBV10-3 with TRBJ2-5; 9 bases agree with TRBD2. The DNA end lines up better with TRBJ2-7; the J call may be wrong. Sequencing was performed on blood. The CDR3 DNA is TGTGCCATCTGGCGGGAGGGCCTAATCGAGCAGTACTTC. It codes for CAIWREGLIEQYF.